Below are 30 T cell receptor beta chains sequenced from a single sample in a study of response to subunit inactivated influenza vaccine (dated 2018 in TCRdb). Libraries were made using RT-PCR. Sequencing took place on an Illumina HiSeq 2500. The raw public data were reprocessed by TCRdb itself: fastp quality trimming at Q25, MiXCR clonotype calling, in-frame beta chains only. Duplicate CDR3 protein sequences are folded into a single record with the most common DNA and genes. The sample yields under 800,000 distinct CDR3 sequences; approximately 15% were counted once. In total, the top ten clones hold roughly 6.4% of the sample. The sequencing used PBMCs from blood, collected roughly 15 days before vaccination. Source of these receptors: a man in his fifties who received an inactivated influenza vaccine. Donor details come from another sample of the same person, matched by shared clones.

The V call is TRBV4-3, the J call TRBJ2-2; D not resolved. The CDR3 is 15 residues long. Germline CDR1 is LGHNA and CDR2 is YSLEER. V dropped 4 bases and J dropped 8 bases, with 17 bases sitting between them. The CDR3 nucleotides are TGCGCCAGCAGCCCAGAGACCTTTACTGCGGGGGAGCTGTTTTTT. This gives the protein CASSPETFTAGELFF.

There are a few counts of this clonotype. This chain connects TRBV28 to TRBJ2-1; possibly TRBD1 or TRBD2 for D (5 bases each). Germline V lookup: CDR1 MDHEN, CDR2 SYDVKM. The CDR3 spans 13 residues. Trimming stripped 5 bases from V and 4 bases from J, with 9 bases between. The CDR3 DNA reads as TGTGCCAGCAGTAGGGACGATTACAATGAGCAGTTCTTC. Encoded protein: CASSRDDYNEQFF.

This clonotype was picked up many times. The V call is TRBV6-5, the J call TRBJ2-3; D gene unclear. There are 12 residues in the CDR3. Germline V lookup: CDR1 MNHEY, CDR2 SVGAGI. The V gene lost 2 bases and the J gene lost 1 base, with 1 base spanning the gap. The CDR3 DNA reads as TGTGCCAGCAGTTACGGCACAGATACGCAGTATTTT. Its translation: CASSYGTDTQYF.

This clonotype was picked up a small number of times. This chain connects TRBV7-3 to TRBJ2-5; TRBD2 is a possible D gene (5 bases). This CDR3 contains 13 residues. CDR1 SGHTA and CDR2 FQGTGA come from the germline V gene. V was shortened by 2 bases and J by 2 bases, with 6 bases between the two germline ends. The CDR3, as DNA: TGTGCCAGCAGCTTACGGGAACAAGAGACCCAGTACTTC. Residues: CASSLREQETQYF. The whole variable domain, filled in from reference TRBV7-3 and TRBJ2-5, reads GAGVSQTPSNKVTEKGKYVELRCDPISGHTALYWYRQSLGQGPEFLIYFQGTGAADDSGLPNDRFFAVRPEGSVSTLKIQRTERGDSAVYLCASSLREQETQYFGPGTRLLVL.

This clonotype has a count of ten or more. The rearrangement uses TRBV7-8 and TRBJ1-1; D ambiguous. The ends were cut back, 1 base at V and 0 bases at J, with 21 bases in the middle. CDR1 is SGHVS, CDR2 FQNEAQ, per germline. The CDR3 loop spans 19 amino acids. In nucleotides, the CDR3 is TGTGCCAGCAGCTTAGACGGGTCGGACGGAACAAAGATGAACACTGAAGCTTTCTTT. It translates to CASSLDGSDGTKMNTEAFF.

The chain joins TRBV6-1 to TRBJ2-1; 14 bases agree with TRBD2. The CDR3 contains 16 residues. V was clipped by 6 bases and J by 6 bases; unmatched bases: 7. Germline V gives CDR1 MNHNS, CDR2 SASEGT. CDR3 amino acids: CASSDRLAGGVNEQFF. CDR3 DNA: TGTGCCAGCAGCGACCGACTAGCGGGAGGGGTCAATGAGCAGTTCTTC.

The chain has TRBV10-1 and TRBJ1-6; D uncertain. V lost 2 bases and J lost 6, with 8 bases in between. The CDR3 loop spans 14 amino acids. Per germline, CDR1 WNHNN and CDR2 SYGVQD (reference sequence). The CDR3 region is CASSELPANSPLHF. DNA for the CDR3: TGCGCCAGCAGTGAGCTACCGGCTAATTCACCCCTCCACTTT.

The V gene is TRBV7-2, the J gene TRBJ2-3; TRBD1 aligns across 7 bases. J gave up 4 bases and V 1 base, and 11 bases lay outside the gene matches. CDR3 size: 17 residues. Germline lookup yields CDR1 SGHTA and CDR2 FQGNSA. The CDR3 here is CASSLGIGTVFPDTQYF. The CDR3 DNA reads TGTGCCAGCAGCTTAGGGATCGGGACAGTCTTCCCAGATACGCAGTATTTT.

A few counts support this clonotype. The chain recombines TRBV7-2 with TRBJ2-4, with TRBD1 as a possible D gene (6 bases). Germline CDR1 is SGHTA and CDR2 is FQGNSA. Trimming pared 4 bases from V and 13 bases from J, leaving 14 bases between. The CDR3 is made up of 12 amino acids. The CDR3: CASSSHGGSQYF. In DNA form, the CDR3 reads TGTGCCAGCAGCTCCCATGGGGGCAGCCAGTACTTC.

This clonotype was recorded many times. V gene TRBV25-1 combines with J gene TRBJ2-7; TRBD1 matches 8 bases. The CDR3 extends over 15 amino acids. CDR1 is MGHDK, CDR2 SYGVNS, per germline. After removal of 7 bases from V and 3 bases from J, the junction contained 11 bases not matched to a gene. CDR3 sequence: CASNNQDRVYYEQYF. Here the CDR3 DNA reads TGTGCCAGCAATAATCAGGACAGGGTCTACTACGAGCAGTACTTC.

This clonotype was seen more than once but under ten times. This sequence joins TRBV6-1 and TRBJ1-1; 7 bases are a match to TRBD1. Trimming cost V 4 bases and J 1 base; bases outside gene matches: 9. The germline V gene has CDR1 MNHNS and CDR2 SASEGT. The CDR3 is made up of 16 amino acids. CDR3 coding DNA: TGTGCCAGCAGTGGAGACAGGGACTTCACGAACACTGAAGCTTTCTTT. This sequence encodes CASSGDRDFTNTEAFF.

This clonotype came up a few times. This chain links TRBV20-1 with TRBJ1-1; no clear D. The V gene's germline CDR1 is DFQATT and CDR2 SNEGSKA (reference sequence). The CDR3 is made up of 11 amino acids. Trimming pared 0 bases from V and 4 bases from J, leaving 3 bases between. The CDR3 nucleotides read TGCAGTGCTAGAGATGGCACTGAAGCTTTCTTT. Its protein product is CSARDGTEAFF.

The V call is TRBV4-2, the J call TRBJ2-1, with D tentatively TRBD1 (5 bases). V was clipped by 7 bases and J by 7 bases, with 14 bases between them. The CDR3 covers 13 residues. Germline V gene lookup returns CDR1 LGHNA and CDR2 YNFKEQ. The CDR3 spells CASKPPRDNEQFF. The CDR3 DNA follows: TGTGCCAGCAAACCACCCAGGGATAATGAGCAGTTCTTC.

This clonotype was found a few times. The V call is TRBV5-1, the J call TRBJ2-7, with D possibly called TRBD1 or TRBD2 (5 bases each). Trimming left V 3 bases short and J 0 bases short, with 10 bases between. This CDR3 spans 14 amino acids. CDR1 is SGHRS and CDR2 is YFSETQ in the germline V gene. The CDR3 loop reads CASSSGPGSYEQYF. CDR3 nucleotides: TGCGCCAGCAGCTCGGGACCGGGCTCCTACGAGCAGTACTTC.

This clonotype came up many times. The rearrangement uses TRBV7-2 and TRBJ2-5, with 14 positions matching TRBD2. Germline values: CDR1 SGHTA, CDR2 FQGNSA. The CDR3 has 17 residues. J lost 5 bases, V lost 4 bases, and 9 bases had no gene match. The CDR3 region has the DNA TGTGCCAGCAGCTCCAAGGGGACTAGCGGGGGTTGGGAGACCCAGTACTTC. This sequence encodes CASSSKGTSGGWETQYF. The full variable domain, in which reference TRBV7-2 and TRBJ2-5 provide the parts outside the CDR3, is GAGVSQSPSNKVTEKGKDVELRCDPISGHTALYWYRQSLGQGLEFLIYFQGNSAPDKSGLPSDRFSAERTGGSVSTLTIQRTQQEDSAVYLCASSSKGTSGGWETQYFGPGTRLLVL.

The J gene is TRBJ2-1, the V gene TRBV5-5; D uncertain. This CDR3 has 14 residues. Germline CDR1 SGHKS, CDR2 YYEKEE (reference sequence). Trimming removed 2 bases at V and 7 bases at J, with 13 bases between. The chain's CDR3 is CASSLEGNRNEQFF. CDR3 nucleotides: TGTGCCAGCAGCTTAGAAGGGAATAGGAATGAGCAGTTCTTC.

The chain uses TRBV20-1 and TRBJ2-3, with 8 bases that match TRBD2. With V trimmed by 1 base and J by 6 bases, 3 bases remained unmatched. The CDR3 consists of 13 residues. Germline loops: CDR1 DFQATT, CDR2 SNEGSKA (reference sequence). CDR3 in DNA: TGCAGTGCTAGAGCGGGGGGGCGGGATACGCAGTATTTT. Its protein product is CSARAGGRDTQYF.

There are a few counts of this clonotype. The genes are TRBV5-1 and TRBJ2-1; TRBD1 aligns across 10 bases. From germline, CDR1 is SGHRS and CDR2 YFSETQ. The CDR3 loop spans 15 amino acids. V shed 5 bases, J shed 4 bases, and the junction held 6 bases outside the gene matches. The CDR3 DNA is TGCGCCAGCAGATGGGGGGGACAGGGGTACAATGAGCAGTTCTTC. Protein product: CASRWGGQGYNEQFF.

This clonotype was picked up many times. The chain joins TRBV12-3 or TRBV12-4 to TRBJ2-7; maybe TRBD2 (5 bases). The V and J ends lost 0 bases and 4 bases respectively, with 16 bases between them. The CDR3 runs 16 residues. The CDR3 DNA sequence: TGTGCCAGCAGTTTAGCGAATCGGGCCCCGGGGTACGAGCAGTACTTC. Translated: CASSLANRAPGYEQYF.

The chain employs TRBV12-3 or TRBV12-4 and TRBJ2-1; D not resolved. V lost 1 base, J lost 6 bases, and 7 bases lay in between. This CDR3 has 13 amino acids. The CDR3 bases are TGTGCCAGCAGTTTAGGGCTGCTCAATGAGCAGTTCTTC. Its protein is CASSLGLLNEQFF.

This clonotype showed up just a few times. The rearrangement uses TRBV6-6 and TRBJ2-5, with TRBD1 as a possible D gene (5 bases). Trimming left V 8 bases short and J 3 bases short, with 10 bases between. CDR3 length: 12 amino acids. Looked up from germline, CDR1 is MNHNY and CDR2 is SVGAGI (reference sequence). The CDR3 reads CASHTGKETQYF. The CDR3 coding sequence is TGTGCCAGCCACACAGGAAAAGAGACCCAGTACTTC.

This clonotype was seen more than once but under ten times. This chain links TRBV6-2 or TRBV6-3 with TRBJ1-5; D gene uncertain. The CDR3 runs 14 residues. The germline V and J ends were trimmed by 0 bases and 3 bases, with 6 bases remaining between them. CDR1 is MNHEY, CDR2 SVGEGT, per germline. DNA for the CDR3: TGTGCCAGCAGTTACTCCAGTTTCAATCAGCCCCAGCATTTT. This codes for CASSYSSFNQPQHF.

A few counts support this clonotype. The rearrangement links TRBV20-1 to TRBJ2-1; D may be TRBD2 (6 bases). With 3 bases removed from V and 6 bases from J, the gap between germline ends came to 15 bases. CDR3 size: 14 residues. Germline-derived CDR1 and CDR2 are DFQATT and SNEGSKA (reference sequence). This CDR3 reads CSASGRESGNEQFF. CDR3 bases: TGCAGTGCTAGTGGACGGGAGTCGGGCAATGAGCAGTTCTTC.

This clonotype appeared a few times. V usage is TRBV5-1 and J usage is TRBJ2-7; weak D call: TRBD2 (5 bases). V was shortened by 2 bases and J by 6 bases, with 15 bases between the two germline ends. Germline V gene sequence: CDR1 SGHRS, CDR2 YFSETQ. This CDR3 region has 14 residues. The CDR3 DNA follows: TGCGCCAGCAGCTTTTCCACCGGTCGGGGCGAGCAGTACTTC. Its translation is CASSFSTGRGEQYF.

This clonotype occurred many times. V gene TRBV11-2 combines with J gene TRBJ1-1; TRBD1 matches at 10 bases. The CDR3 extends over 15 amino acids. Trimming removed 5 bases from V and 6 bases from J; junction bases left unmatched: 9. Germline V gene data show CDR1 as SGHAT and CDR2 as FQNNGV. CDR3 residues: CASSAWTGGTSEAFF. DNA of the CDR3: TGTGCCAGCAGCGCGTGGACAGGGGGGACTTCTGAAGCTTTCTTT. The whole variable domain, filled in from reference TRBV11-2 and TRBJ1-1, reads EAGVAQSPRYKIIEKRQSVAFWCNPISGHATLYWYQQILGQGPKLLIQFQNNGVVDDSQLPKDRFSAERLKGVDSTLKIQPAKLEDSAVYLCASSAWTGGTSEAFFGQGTRLTVV.

This chain connects TRBV2 to TRBJ1-2, with 10 bases lining up with TRBD1. Germline loops: CDR1 SNHLY, CDR2 FYNNEI. Trimming at V came to 7 bases and at J to 8 bases, leaving 10 bases not matched to a gene. The CDR3 has 14 amino acids. CDR3 sequence: CASTKPDRGLGYTF. Written as DNA, the CDR3 is TGTGCCAGCACCAAGCCCGACAGGGGGCTCGGCTACACCTTC.

The rearrangement uses TRBV5-6 and TRBJ2-5; TRBD2 agrees at 10 bases. Germline CDR1 reads SGHDT; CDR2 reads YYEEEE. The CDR3 consists of 15 residues. J gave up 4 bases and V 3 bases, and 6 bases lay outside the gene matches. This chain's CDR3 is CASSYSGGKRETQYF. CDR3 DNA sequence: TGTGCCAGCAGCTATAGCGGGGGGAAGAGAGAGACCCAGTACTTC.

The DNA of the CDR3 is TGCGCCAGCAGCCCGGTCAAGAGCTCTGGGGCCAACGTCCTGACTTTC. It yields the protein CASSPVKSSGANVLTF. The rearrangement uses TRBV5-1 and TRBJ2-6; D gene uncertain. V was pared by 4 bases and J by 0 bases, with 11 bases between. Germline V CDR1 and CDR2: SGHRS, YFSETQ. This CDR3 spans 16 amino acids.

This clonotype was observed a handful of times. As DNA, the CDR3 is TGCAGCGTTGATGGTTCGACAGCTCCAGATACGCAGTATTTT. It specifies CSVDGSTAPDTQYF. The V call is TRBV29-1, the J call TRBJ2-3, with D possibly matching TRBD1 (5 bases). Per germline, CDR1 SQVTM and CDR2 ANQGSEA. V shed 3 bases and J shed 4 bases, with 14 bases lying between them. The CDR3 has 14 residues.

The gene calls are TRBV12-3 or TRBV12-4 and TRBJ2-7; TRBD2 agrees at 9 bases. The CDR3 extends over 16 amino acids. Germline trimming cut 3 bases from V and 7 bases from J; bases unmatched to any gene: 13. This CDR3 is CASSFTPGLAPWEQYF. For the CDR3, the DNA is TGTGCCAGCAGTTTCACTCCGGGACTAGCCCCCTGGGAGCAGTACTTC.